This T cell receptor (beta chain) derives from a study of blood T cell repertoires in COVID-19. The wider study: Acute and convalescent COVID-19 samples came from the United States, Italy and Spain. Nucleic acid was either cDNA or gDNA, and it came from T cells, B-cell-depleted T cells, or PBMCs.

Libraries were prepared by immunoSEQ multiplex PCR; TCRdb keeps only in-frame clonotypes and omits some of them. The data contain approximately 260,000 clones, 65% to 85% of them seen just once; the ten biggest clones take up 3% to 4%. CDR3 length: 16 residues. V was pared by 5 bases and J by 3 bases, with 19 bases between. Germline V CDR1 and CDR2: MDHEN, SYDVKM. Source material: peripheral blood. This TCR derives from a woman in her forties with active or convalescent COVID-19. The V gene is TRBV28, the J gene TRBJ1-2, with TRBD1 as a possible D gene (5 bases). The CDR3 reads CASSAPRGEGDYGYTF. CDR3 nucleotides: TGTGCCAGCAGTGCCCCTCGGGGGGAGGGAGACTATGGCTACACCTTC.